This TCR beta chain comes out of a study of cytomegalovirus exposure and HLA in healthy donors. Study-level information: The 90 to 150 validation repertoires, a later analysis reported, used the same platform as the 600 to 700 first-cohort repertoires.

Repertoires were generated with immunoSEQ multiplex PCR, while TCRdb's copy carries only in-frame clones and drops some. The sample carries over 20,000 clones, around 96% recorded once. This clone was counted between two and nine times. The CDR3 loop spans 18 amino acids. The germline gives CDR1 SGHNT, CDR2 YYREEE (reference sequence). J was trimmed by 3 bases and V by 5 bases; bases with no gene match: 11. The sequencing sample was made of PBMCs. This clonotype originated in a young man in good health and CMV-seropositive. The rearrangement links TRBV5-4 to TRBJ2-7; TRBD2 agrees at 16 bases. The CDR3 DNA is TGTGCCAGCAGGTTCGGGACTAGCGGGAGGGCCGAGTTCTACGAGCAGTACTTC. Translating gives CASRFGTSGRAEFYEQYF.